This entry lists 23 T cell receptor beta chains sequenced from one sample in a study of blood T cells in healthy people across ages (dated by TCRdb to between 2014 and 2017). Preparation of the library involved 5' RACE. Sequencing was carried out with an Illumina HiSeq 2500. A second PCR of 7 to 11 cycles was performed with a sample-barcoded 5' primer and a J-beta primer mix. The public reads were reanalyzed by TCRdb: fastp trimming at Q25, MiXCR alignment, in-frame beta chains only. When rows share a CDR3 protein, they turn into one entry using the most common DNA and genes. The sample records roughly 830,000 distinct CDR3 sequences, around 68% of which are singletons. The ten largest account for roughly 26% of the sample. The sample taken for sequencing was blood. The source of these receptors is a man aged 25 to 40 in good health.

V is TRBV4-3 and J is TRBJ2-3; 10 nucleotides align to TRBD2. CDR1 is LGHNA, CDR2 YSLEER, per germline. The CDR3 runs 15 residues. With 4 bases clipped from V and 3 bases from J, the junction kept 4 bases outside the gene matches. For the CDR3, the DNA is TGCGCCAGCAGCCGGATAGCGGGGGGAACAGATACGCAGTATTTT. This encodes CASSRIAGGTDTQYF.

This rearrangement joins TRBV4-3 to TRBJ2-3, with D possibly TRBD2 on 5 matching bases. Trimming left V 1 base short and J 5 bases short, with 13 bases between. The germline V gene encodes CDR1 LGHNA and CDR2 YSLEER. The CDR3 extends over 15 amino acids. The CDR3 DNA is TGCGCCAGCAGCCAAGCCACCGGGGTAGGAGATACGCAGTATTTT. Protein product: CASSQATGVGDTQYF.

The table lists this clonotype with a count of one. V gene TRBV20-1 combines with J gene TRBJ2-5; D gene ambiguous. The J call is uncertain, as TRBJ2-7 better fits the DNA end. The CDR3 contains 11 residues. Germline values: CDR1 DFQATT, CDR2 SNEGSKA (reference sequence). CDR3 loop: CNASRSYEQYF. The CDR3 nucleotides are TGCAATGCAAGTAGGTCCTACGAGCAGTACTTC.

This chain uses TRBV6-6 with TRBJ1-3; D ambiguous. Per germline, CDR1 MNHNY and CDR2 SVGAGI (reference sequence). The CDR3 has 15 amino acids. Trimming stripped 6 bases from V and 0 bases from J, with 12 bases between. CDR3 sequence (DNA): TGTGCCAGCAGCCTGGACGGAAACTCTGGAAACACCATATATTTT. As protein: CASSLDGNSGNTIYF.

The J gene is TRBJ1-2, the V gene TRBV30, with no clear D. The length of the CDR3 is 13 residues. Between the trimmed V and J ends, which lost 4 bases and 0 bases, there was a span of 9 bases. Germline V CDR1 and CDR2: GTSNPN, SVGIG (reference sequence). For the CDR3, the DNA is TGTGCCTGGACCGGGCAGCCTAACTATGGCTACACCTTC. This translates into CAWTGQPNYGYTF.

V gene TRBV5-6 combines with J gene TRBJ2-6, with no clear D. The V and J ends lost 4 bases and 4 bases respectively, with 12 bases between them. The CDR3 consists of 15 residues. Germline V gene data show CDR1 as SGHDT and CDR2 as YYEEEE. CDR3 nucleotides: TGTGCCAGCAGCGTTCAGCCACCCGGGGCCAACGTCCTGACTTTC. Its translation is CASSVQPPGANVLTF.

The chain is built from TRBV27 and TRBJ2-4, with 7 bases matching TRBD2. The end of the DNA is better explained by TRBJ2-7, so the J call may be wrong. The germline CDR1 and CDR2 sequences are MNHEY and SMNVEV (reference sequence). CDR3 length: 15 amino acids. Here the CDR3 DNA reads TGTGCCAGCAGCCATGGGATGGGGGAGGGCTACGAGCAGTACTTC. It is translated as CASSHGMGEGYEQYF.

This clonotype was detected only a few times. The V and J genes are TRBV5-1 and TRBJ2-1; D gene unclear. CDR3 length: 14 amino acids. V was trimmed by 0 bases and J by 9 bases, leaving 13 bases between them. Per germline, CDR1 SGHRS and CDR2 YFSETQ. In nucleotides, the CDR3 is TGCGCCAGCAGCTTGGAGTGGTGGTTAACTGAGCAGTTCTTC. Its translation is CASSLEWWLTEQFF. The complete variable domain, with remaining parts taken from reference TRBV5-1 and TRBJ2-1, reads KAGVTQTPRYLIKTRGQQVTLSCSPISGHRSVSWYQQTPGQGLQFLFEYFSETQRNKGNFPGRFSGRQFSNSRSEMNVSTLELGDSALYLCASSLEWWLTEQFFGPGTRLTVL.

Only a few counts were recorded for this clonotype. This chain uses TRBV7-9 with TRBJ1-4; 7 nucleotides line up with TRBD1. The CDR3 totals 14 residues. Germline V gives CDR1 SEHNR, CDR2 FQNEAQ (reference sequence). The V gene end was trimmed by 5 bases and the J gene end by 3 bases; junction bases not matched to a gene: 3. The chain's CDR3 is CASSKGASNEKLFF. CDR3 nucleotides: TGTGCCAGCAGCAAGGGGGCATCTAATGAAAAACTGTTTTTT.

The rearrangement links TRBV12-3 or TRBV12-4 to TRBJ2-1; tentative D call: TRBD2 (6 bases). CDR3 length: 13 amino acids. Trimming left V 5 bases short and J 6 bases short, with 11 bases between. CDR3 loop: CASSSLASNEQFF. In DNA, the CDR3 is TGTGCCAGCAGTAGCCTAGCGAGCAATGAGCAGTTCTTC.

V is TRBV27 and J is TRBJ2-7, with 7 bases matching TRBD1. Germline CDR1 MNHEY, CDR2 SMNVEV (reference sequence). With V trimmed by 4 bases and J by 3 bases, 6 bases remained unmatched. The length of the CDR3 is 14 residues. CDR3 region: CASSSRAGGYEQYF. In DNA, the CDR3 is TGTGCCAGCAGTTCTAGGGCAGGGGGCTACGAGCAGTACTTC.

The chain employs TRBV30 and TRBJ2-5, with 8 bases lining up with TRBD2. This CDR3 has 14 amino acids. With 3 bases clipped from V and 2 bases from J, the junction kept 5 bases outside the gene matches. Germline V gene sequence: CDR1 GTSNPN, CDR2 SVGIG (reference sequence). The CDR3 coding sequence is TGTGCCTGGAGCCTGACGGGGGGGCAAGAGACCCAGTACTTC. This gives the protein CAWSLTGGQETQYF.

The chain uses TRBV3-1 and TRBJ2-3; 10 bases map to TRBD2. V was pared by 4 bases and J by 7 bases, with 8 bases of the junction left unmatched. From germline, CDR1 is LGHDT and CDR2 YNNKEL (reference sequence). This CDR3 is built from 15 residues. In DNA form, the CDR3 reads TGTGCCAGCAGCCGGGTCACTAGCGGGGCGAATACGCAGTATTTT. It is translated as CASSRVTSGANTQYF.

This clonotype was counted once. The CDR3 DNA reads as TGTGCCAGCAGCACCCACAGGGGCTGGAATGAAAAACTGTTTTTT. Protein: CASSTHRGWNEKLFF. The rearrangement joins TRBV9 to TRBJ1-4; 7 positions match TRBD1. The CDR3 loop spans 15 amino acids. Germline CDR1 SGDLS, CDR2 YYNGEE. V trimming: 4 bases; J trimming: 5 bases; junction bases outside the gene matches: 8.

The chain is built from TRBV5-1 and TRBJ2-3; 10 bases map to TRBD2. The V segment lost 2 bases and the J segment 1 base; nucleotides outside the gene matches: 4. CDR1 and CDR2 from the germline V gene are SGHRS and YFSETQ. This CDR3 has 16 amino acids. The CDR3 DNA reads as TGCGCCAGCAGCTTAGCGGGGGGGCGAGGCACAGATACGCAGTATTTT. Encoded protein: CASSLAGGRGTDTQYF.

The CDR3 nucleotides read TGTGCCAGCAGCTCGCAAAACCAGAGGACGGCTCCTACGGAGCAGTACTTC. Protein product: CASSSQNQRTAPTEQYF. J is TRBJ2-7 and V is TRBV9; D gene ambiguous. This CDR3 is 17 amino acids long. Germline CDR1 SGDLS, CDR2 YYNGEE. The V and J ends lost 4 bases and 7 bases respectively, with 27 bases between them.

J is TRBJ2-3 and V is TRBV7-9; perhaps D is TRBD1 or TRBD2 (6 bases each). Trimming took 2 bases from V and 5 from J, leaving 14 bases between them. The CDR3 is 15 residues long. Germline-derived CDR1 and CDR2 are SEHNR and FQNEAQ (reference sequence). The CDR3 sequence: CASSLRGVSIDTQYF. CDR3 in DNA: TGTGCCAGCAGCTTAAGGGGGGTCTCGATAGATACGCAGTATTTT. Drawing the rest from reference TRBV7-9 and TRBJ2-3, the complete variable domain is DTGVSQNPRHKITKRGQNVTFRCDPISEHNRLYWYRQTLGQGPEFLTYFQNEAQLEKSRLLSDRFSAERPKGSFSTLEIQRTEQGDSAMYLCASSLRGVSIDTQYFGPGTRLTVL.

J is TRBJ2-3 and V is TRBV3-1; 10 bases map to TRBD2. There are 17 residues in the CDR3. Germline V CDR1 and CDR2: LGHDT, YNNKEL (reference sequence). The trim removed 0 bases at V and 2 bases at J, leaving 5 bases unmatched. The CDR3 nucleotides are TGTGCCAGCAGCCAAGAAAGAGCGGGGGGGCACACAGATACGCAGTATTTT. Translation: CASSQERAGGHTDTQYF.

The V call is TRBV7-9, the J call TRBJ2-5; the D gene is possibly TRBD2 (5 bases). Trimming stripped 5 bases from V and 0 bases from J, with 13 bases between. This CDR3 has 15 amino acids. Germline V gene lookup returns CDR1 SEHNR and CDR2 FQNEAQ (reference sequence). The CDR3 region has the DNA TGTGCCAGCAGCCGGGGTCCCGGGAACCAAGAGACCCAGTACTTC. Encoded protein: CASSRGPGNQETQYF.

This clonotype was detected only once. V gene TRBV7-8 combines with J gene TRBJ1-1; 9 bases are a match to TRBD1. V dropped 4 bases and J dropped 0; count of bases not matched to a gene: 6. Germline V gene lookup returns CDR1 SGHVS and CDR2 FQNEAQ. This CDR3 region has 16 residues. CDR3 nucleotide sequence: TGTGCCAGCAGCTCGAGGACAGGGGCTGTGAACACTGAAGCTTTCTTT. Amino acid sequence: CASSSRTGAVNTEAFF.

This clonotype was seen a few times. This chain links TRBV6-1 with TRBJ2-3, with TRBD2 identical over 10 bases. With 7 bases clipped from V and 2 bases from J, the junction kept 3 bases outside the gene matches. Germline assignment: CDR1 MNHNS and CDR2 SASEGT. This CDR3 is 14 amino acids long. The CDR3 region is CASKLAGHTDTQYF. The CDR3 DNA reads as TGTGCCAGCAAACTAGCGGGGCACACAGATACGCAGTATTTT.

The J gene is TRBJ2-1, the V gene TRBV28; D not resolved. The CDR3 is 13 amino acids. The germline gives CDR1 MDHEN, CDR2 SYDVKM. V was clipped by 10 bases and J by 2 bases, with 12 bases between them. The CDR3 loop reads CATMTSPYNEQFF. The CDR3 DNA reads TGTGCCACCATGACAAGCCCCTACAATGAGCAGTTCTTC.

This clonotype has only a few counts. CDR3 coding DNA: TGCAGCGTTGCGCAGGGGGGGTATAATTCACCCCTCCACTTT. Residues: CSVAQGGYNSPLHF. The chain joins TRBV29-1 to TRBJ1-6; 7 nucleotides agree with TRBD1. The CDR3 consists of 14 residues. The germline gives CDR1 SQVTM, CDR2 ANQGSEA. The V gene end was trimmed by 4 bases and the J gene end by 4 bases; junction bases not matched to a gene: 4.